These 10 T cell receptor beta chains originate from one sample sequenced in a study of cytomegalovirus exposure and HLA in healthy donors (dated by TCRdb to about 2017). Libraries were made using the immunoSEQ multiplex PCR assay. The multiplex PCR relied on a mix of 60 forward primers for TCR Vbeta segments and 13 reverse primers for TCR Jbeta segments. TCRdb retrieved this table from immuneACCESS and kept in-frame rearrangements only. Not all clones are present; in checked studies, unresolved V genes account for under half, and no reason is known for the remainder. The sample profile shows tens of thousands of clones; over 60% of them were found once. Around 6% of the sample comes from the top ten. Material for sequencing was PBMCs. The receptor set was obtained from a female donor in good health and CMV-seronegative.

The CDR3 region is CASLRQENTEAFF. The CDR3 DNA reads as TGTGCCAGCCTTCGACAGGAGAACACTGAAGCTTTCTTT. The rearrangement joins TRBV18 to TRBJ1-1; weak D call: TRBD1 (6 bases). Germline CDR1 and CDR2: KGHSH and LQKENI. V lost 8 bases and J lost 1, with 11 bases in between. The CDR3 has 13 residues.

This chain connects TRBV19 to TRBJ2-2; 10 bases are a match to TRBD2. The germline gives CDR1 LNHDA, CDR2 SQIVND (reference sequence). This CDR3 has 17 amino acids. V lost 3 bases, J lost 9 bases, and 13 bases stayed unmatched. The CDR3 reads CASSMHASGSFRRELFF. The CDR3 DNA reads TGTGCCAGTAGTATGCATGCTAGCGGGAGCTTTAGGAGGGAGCTGTTTTTT.

The chain employs TRBV28 and TRBJ2-5; the match to TRBD1 covers 7 bases. The germline gives CDR1 MDHEN, CDR2 SYDVKM. V shed 5 bases and J 4 bases; nucleotides not matched to a gene: 4. The CDR3 extends over 13 amino acids. The CDR3 DNA follows: TGTGCCAGCAGTCAAGGGGGCGGAGAGACCCAGTACTTC. Its protein product is CASSQGGGETQYF. The variable domain in full, with the rest retrieved from reference TRBV28 and TRBJ2-5, is DVKVTQSSRYLVKRTGEKVFLECVQDMDHENMFWYRQDPGLGLRLIYFSYDVKMKEKGDIPEGYSVSREKKERFSLILESASTNQTSMYLCASSQGGGETQYFGPGTRLLVL.

The J gene is TRBJ2-7, the V gene TRBV14, with D perhaps matching TRBD2 (6 bases). V lost 7 bases and J lost 2, with 15 bases in between. Germline V gives CDR1 SGHDN, CDR2 FVKESK. The CDR3 has 14 amino acids. The CDR3 region has the DNA TGTGCCAGCAAGATCGGGGACTGGGCCTACGAGCAGTACTTC. Translated: CASKIGDWAYEQYF. Filled out from reference TRBV14 and TRBJ2-7, the complete variable domain reads EAGVTQFPSHSVIEKGQTVTLRCDPISGHDNLYWYRRVMGKEIKFLLHFVKESKQDESGMPNNRFLAERTGGTYSTLKVQPAELEDSGVYFCASKIGDWAYEQYFGPGTRLTVT.

This clone was seen only a few times. The chain uses TRBV6-1 and TRBJ2-3; D is perhaps TRBD1 (5 bases). Per the germline V gene, CDR1 is MNHNS and CDR2 is SASEGT. Between the trimmed V and J ends, which lost 3 bases and 0 bases, there was a span of 10 bases. The CDR3 covers 15 residues. CDR3 sequence: CASSEGPVSTDTQYF. CDR3 in DNA: TGTGCCAGCAGTGAGGGGCCCGTTAGCACAGATACGCAGTATTTT.

V is TRBV4-1 and J is TRBJ2-2; 13 nucleotides line up with TRBD2. Germline V gene lookup returns CDR1 MGHRA and CDR2 YSYEKL. This CDR3 has 17 amino acids. The J segment lost 6 bases and the V segment lost 0 bases, leaving 4 bases of the junction unmatched. Written as DNA, the CDR3 is TGCGCCAGCAGCCAAGATCGGACTAGCGGGAGAGCCGGGGAGCTGTTTTTT. Translated, it gives CASSQDRTSGRAGELFF.

The CDR3 loop is CASSLDRVNTEAFF. The CDR3 coding sequence is TGTGCCAGCAGCTTAGACAGGGTTAACACTGAAGCTTTCTTT. The V and J genes are TRBV7-9 and TRBJ1-1; a possible D gene is TRBD1 (6 bases). The V end lost 1 base, the J end lost 2 bases, and 8 bases lay between the germline ends. The CDR3 loop spans 14 amino acids. Germline V gives CDR1 SEHNR, CDR2 FQNEAQ (reference sequence).

The chain has TRBV27 and TRBJ2-1, with D unresolved. V dropped 7 bases and J dropped 6 bases, with 13 bases sitting between them. The CDR3 length is 13 residues. Germline V gene sequence: CDR1 MNHEY, CDR2 SMNVEV (reference sequence). Here the CDR3 DNA reads TGTGCCAGCACAGTGGCCTCGGGCAATGAGCAGTTCTTC. Its translation: CASTVASGNEQFF.

Points on this clone: This same CDR3 is encoded by further DNA sequences in the sample. The rearrangement uses TRBV6-5 and TRBJ1-2; D remains unclear. Germline V lookup: CDR1 MNHEY, CDR2 SVGAGI. V was cut by 0 bases and J by 5 bases, with 7 bases left in between. This CDR3 spans 13 amino acids. The CDR3 DNA reads as TGTGCCAGCAGTTACTCGGGCCTTTATGGCTACACCTTC. Translated, it gives CASSYSGLYGYTF.

V usage is TRBV7-2 and J usage is TRBJ2-5; 11 bases match TRBD2. Germline loops: CDR1 SGHTA, CDR2 FQGNSA. The CDR3 contains 15 residues. Trimming cost V 3 bases and J 5 bases; bases outside gene matches: 5. The CDR3: CASSLTSGIVETQYF. CDR3 DNA sequence: TGTGCCAGCAGCTTGACTAGCGGGATCGTGGAGACCCAGTACTTC.